The sample holds a few counts of the clone carrying this T cell receptor (beta chain). Antigen specificity is unknown. The entry originates in a study of T-cell reconstitution after alpha-beta-depleted transplantation in children. The V and J ends lost 3 bases and 4 bases respectively, with 13 bases between them. The germline gives CDR1 SGHRS, CDR2 YFSETQ. This CDR3 region has 14 residues. Overall study results and limits: Expanded graft clones numbering several hundred reportedly gave rise to alpha-beta T cells about two months after transplant. T-cell numbers and diversity one year post-transplant derived largely from freshly generated T cells. TCRbeta diversity was high at day 60 in some patients (a result of surviving recipient T cells and thymic progenitors).

Construction of the TCRbeta library involved unique molecular identifiers. Via MiXCR, TCRdb re-called the PCR reads, giving one row per CDR3 protein. The data show about a million distinct CDR3 sequences, about 29% seen once. This TCR was sampled from a boy under two years old who had a stem cell transplant for SCID, so the T cells may come from the graft donor. Sequencing was performed on PBMCs, mostly from graft donor cells, taken 360 days after TCRalphabeta/CD19-depleted stem cell transplant. The chain carries TRBV5-1 and TRBJ1-2; TRBD1 is a possible D gene (5 bases). CDR3 residues: CASSSAQGSYGYTF. The CDR3 DNA follows: TGCGCCAGCAGCTCGGCTCAGGGTTCCTATGGCTACACCTTC.